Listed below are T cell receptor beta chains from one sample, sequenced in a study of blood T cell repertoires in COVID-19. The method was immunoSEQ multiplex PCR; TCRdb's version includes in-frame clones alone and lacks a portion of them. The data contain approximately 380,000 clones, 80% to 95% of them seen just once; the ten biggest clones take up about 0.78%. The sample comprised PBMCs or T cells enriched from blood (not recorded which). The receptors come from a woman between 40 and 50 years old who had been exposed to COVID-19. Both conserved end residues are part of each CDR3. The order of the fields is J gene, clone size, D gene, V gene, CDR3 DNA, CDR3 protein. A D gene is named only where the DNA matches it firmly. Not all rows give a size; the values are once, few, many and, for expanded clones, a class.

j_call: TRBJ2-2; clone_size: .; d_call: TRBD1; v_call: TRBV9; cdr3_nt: TGTGCCAGCAGCGTAACAGGGGTAACCGGGGAGCTGTTTTTT; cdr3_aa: CASSVTGVTGELFF
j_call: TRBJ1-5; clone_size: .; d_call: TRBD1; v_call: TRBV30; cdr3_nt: TGTGCCTGGAGTGAGGGGAGGACAGGGAGGATCGACAATCAGCCCCAGCATTTT; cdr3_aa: CAWSEGRTGRIDNQPQHF
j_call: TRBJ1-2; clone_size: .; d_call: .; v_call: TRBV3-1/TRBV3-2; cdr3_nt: TGTGCCAGCAGCCAAGCCCCGGACAGAAACTATGGCTACACCTTC; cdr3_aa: CASSQAPDRNYGYTF
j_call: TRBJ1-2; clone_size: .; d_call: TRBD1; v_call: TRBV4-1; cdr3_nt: TGCGCCAGCAGCCAAGGAGGGACAGGGGGCTATGGCTACACCTTC; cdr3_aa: CASSQGGTGGYGYTF
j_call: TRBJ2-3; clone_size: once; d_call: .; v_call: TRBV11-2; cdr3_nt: TGTGCCAGCAGCTTTGTGGCCATGGATACGCAGTATTTT; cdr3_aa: CASSFVAMDTQYF
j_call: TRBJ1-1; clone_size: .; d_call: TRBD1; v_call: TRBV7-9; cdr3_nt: TGTGCCAGCAGCGCCGGGACAGCGAAAAACACTGAAGCTTTCTTT; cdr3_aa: CASSAGTAKNTEAFF
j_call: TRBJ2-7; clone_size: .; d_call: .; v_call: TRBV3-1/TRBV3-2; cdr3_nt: TGTGCCAGCAGCCACGGTGGGGGGGCTTCCTCCTACGAGCAGTACTTC; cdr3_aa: CASSHGGGASSYEQYF
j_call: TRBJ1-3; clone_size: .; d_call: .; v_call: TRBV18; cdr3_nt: TGTGCCAGCTCACCAAGGGGCGTATACAGAGACACCATATATTTT; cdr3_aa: CASSPRGVYRDTIYF
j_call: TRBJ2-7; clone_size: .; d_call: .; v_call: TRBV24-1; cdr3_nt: TGTGCCACCAGTGATAGGGGTTACGAGCAGTACTTC; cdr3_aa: CATSDRGYEQYF
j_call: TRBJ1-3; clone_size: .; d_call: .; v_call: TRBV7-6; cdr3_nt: TGTGCCAGCAGCTTAGCAGACAGGTCCTCTGGAAACACCATATATTTT; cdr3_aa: CASSLADRSSGNTIYF
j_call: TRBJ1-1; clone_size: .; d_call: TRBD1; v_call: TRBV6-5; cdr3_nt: TGTGTCACAGGGCTCAACACAGGGGTGAACACTGAAGCTTTCTTT; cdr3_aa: CVTGLNTGVNTEAFF
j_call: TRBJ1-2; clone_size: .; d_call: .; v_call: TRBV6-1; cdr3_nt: TGTGCCAGCAGTGAATCTAGCGTTTTTTCAGCCGGCTACACCTTC; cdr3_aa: CASSESSVFSAGYTF
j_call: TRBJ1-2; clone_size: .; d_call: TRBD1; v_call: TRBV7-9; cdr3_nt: TGTGCCAGCAGCTTAGCCGGGACAGGGATCAACTATGGCTACACCTTC; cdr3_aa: CASSLAGTGINYGYTF
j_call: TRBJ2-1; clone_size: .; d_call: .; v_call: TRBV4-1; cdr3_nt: TGCGCCAGCCAGCGGAGCCGGGGCAATGAGCAGTTCTTC; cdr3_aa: CASQRSRGNEQFF
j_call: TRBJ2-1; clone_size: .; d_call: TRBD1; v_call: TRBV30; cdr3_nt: TGTGCCTGGAGACGGGGACAGGGGCCGTTCTTC; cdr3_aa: CAWRRGQGPFF
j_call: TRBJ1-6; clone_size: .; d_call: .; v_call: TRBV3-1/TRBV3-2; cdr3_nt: TGTGCCAGCAGCCCGAAGTCCCAGAATTCACCCCTCCACTTT; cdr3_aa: CASSPKSQNSPLHF
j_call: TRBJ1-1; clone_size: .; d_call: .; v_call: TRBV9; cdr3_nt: TGTGCCAGCAGCGCGGGGGGGAACACTGAAGCTTTCTTT; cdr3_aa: CASSAGGNTEAFF
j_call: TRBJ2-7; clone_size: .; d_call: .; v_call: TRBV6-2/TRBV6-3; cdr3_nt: TGTGCCAGCAGTTATATCTACGAGCAGTACTTC; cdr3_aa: CASSYIYEQYF
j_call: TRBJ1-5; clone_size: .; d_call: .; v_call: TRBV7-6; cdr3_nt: TGTGCCAGCAGCCCCACCGCCTATCTCAATCAGCCCCAGCATTTT; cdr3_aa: CASSPTAYLNQPQHF
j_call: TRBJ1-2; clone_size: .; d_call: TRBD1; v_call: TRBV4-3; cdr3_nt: TGCGCCAGCAGCCAAGGTACAGGGGTTGACGGCTACACCTTC; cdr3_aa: CASSQGTGVDGYTF
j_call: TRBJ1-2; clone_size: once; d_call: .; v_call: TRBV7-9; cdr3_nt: TGTGCCAGCAGCTTTCCCCATAGCTCTCTACCTCTCTATGGCTACACCTTC; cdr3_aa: CASSFPHSSLPLYGYTF
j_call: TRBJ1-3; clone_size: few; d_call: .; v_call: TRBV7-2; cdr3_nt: TGTGCCAGCAGCTTAGCGCGGGGGCTTACTGGAAACACCATATATTTT; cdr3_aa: CASSLARGLTGNTIYF
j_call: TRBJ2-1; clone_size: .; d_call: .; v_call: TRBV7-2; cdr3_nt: TGTGCCAGCAGCTTAGGAGGGGGGGATGAGCAGTTCTTC; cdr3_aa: CASSLGGGDEQFF
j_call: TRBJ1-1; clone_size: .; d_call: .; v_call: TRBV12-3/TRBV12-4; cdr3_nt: TGTGCCAGCAGTTTCGGGAACACTGAAGCTTTCTTT; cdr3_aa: CASSFGNTEAFF
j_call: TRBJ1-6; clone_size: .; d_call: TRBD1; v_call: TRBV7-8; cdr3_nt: TGTGCCAGCAGCCGCCTGGGACAGGGTAATTCACCCCTCCACTTT; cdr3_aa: CASSRLGQGNSPLHF
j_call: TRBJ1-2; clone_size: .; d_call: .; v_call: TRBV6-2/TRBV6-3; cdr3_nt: TGTGCCAGCAGTTACGTAGCATCCTATGGCTACACCTTC; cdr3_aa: CASSYVASYGYTF
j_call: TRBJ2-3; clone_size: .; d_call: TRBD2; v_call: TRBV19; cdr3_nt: TGTGCCAGTCGTGGACTAGCGGGAGAAGATACGCAGTATTTT; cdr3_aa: CASRGLAGEDTQYF
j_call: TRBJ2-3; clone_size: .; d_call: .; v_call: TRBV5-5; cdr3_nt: TGTGCCAGCAGCCCCGGTGGCACAGATACGCAGTATTTT; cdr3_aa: CASSPGGTDTQYF
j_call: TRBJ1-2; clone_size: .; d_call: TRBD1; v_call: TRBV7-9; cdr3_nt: TGTGCCAGCAGCCAAGCGACAGGGAATTTTAACTATGGCTACACCTTC; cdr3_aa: CASSQATGNFNYGYTF
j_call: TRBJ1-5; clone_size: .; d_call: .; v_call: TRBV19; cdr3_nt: TGTGCCAGTAATAAGGAGAGGGCGCAGGTCAATCAGCCCCAGCATTTT; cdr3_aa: CASNKERAQVNQPQHF
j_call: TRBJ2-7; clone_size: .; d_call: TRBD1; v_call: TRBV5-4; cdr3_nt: TGTGCCAGCAGCTCCACAGGGGAAAAGGAGCAGTACTTC; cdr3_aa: CASSSTGEKEQYF
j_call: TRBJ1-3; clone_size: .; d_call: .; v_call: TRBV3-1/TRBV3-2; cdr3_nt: TGTGCCAGCAGCCTCATAGGGGGTACTGGAAACACCATATATTTT; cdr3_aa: CASSLIGGTGNTIYF
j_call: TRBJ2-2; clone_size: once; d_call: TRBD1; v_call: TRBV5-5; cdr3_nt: TGTGCCAGCAGCCGTAAGGGACAGACGAACACCGGGGAGCTGTTTTTT; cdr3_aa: CASSRKGQTNTGELFF